The entry that follows covers one T cell receptor beta chain sequence. This clonotype was recorded at least ten times. Its antigen remains undetermined. No base quality values were provided; no much bigger clone lies one nucleotide off. There are 15 amino acids in the CDR3, from cysteine to phenylalanine inclusive. Only the CDR3 region is kept as DNA, spanning 45 bases read in frame from base 1. CDR1 is given as KGHDR and CDR2 as SFDVKD, both from the germline V gene. Compared with germline, V lacks 6 bases and J lacks 5 bases; bases without a gene match: 7. This record belongs to a study of regulatory T cells in long-lasting Graves disease (dated by TCRdb to the early 2020s). For context, the study as a whole: Newly diagnosed Graves' disease patients had taken antithyroid drugs for less than 3 months. The study was registered as a clinical trial and conducted in China. Peripheral blood TCR sequencing and RNA sequencing compared persistent Graves' disease patients with newly diagnosed Graves' disease patients. A total of around 35 samples underwent TCR sequencing: around 13 from persistent and approximately 20 from newly diagnosed Graves' disease patients. The paper's findings and limits, for the study overall: Lower TCR Shannon entropy and fewer highly expanded clones were observed in persistent Graves' disease patients than in newly diagnosed patients, which suggested clonal expansion. The study examined only peripheral blood because the primary lesion, thyroid tissue, could not be accessed. Sequencing and analysis were restricted to the TCR beta chain. TRBV28, TRBJ1-2 and TRBJ2-5 were preferentially used in persistent disease, while TRBV20-1 and TRBJ2-1 were favored in newly diagnosed disease. The authors noted that the small sample size was a limitation that may lower accuracy. More public clonotypes were shared among persistent patients (roughly 2,900) than among newly diagnosed patients (roughly 1,000).

Interpreted using the paper, the time point label stands for: newly diagnosed GD, antithyroid drugs for less than 3 months. RNA was extracted from PBMCs in TRIzol for both TCR sequencing and RNA sequencing. Graves' disease was diagnosed according to American Thyroid Association guidelines. The patients came from an endocrinology department in Xi'an, China. From each patient, around 8.3 milliliters of peripheral blood was collected into an EDTA anticoagulant tube. PBMCs were isolated by Ficoll Paque Plus density gradient separation without further T cell sorting. An Agilent 2100 Bioanalyzer and agarose gel were used to assess RNA quality, and a NanoDrop 2000 was used to measure RNA concentration. The library was generated by multiplex PCR. The sample was run on an Illumina HiSeq 4000. TCR beta libraries were built with iRepertoire HTBI primers and Arm-PCR amplification of CDR3 regions. Before sequencing, the PCR products underwent gel purification. As for how the authors treated the data: A total of 62 TRBV and under 15 TRBJ segments were identified across samples and were used for gene usage analysis of CDR3 amino acid clonotypes. COPE and FqMerger were used to merge the filtered high-quality paired reads into contigs. BLAST was used to align contigs to IMGT TRBV, TRBD and TRBJ reference genes, with CDR3 defined following IMGT. Highly expanded clones were defined as clonotypes with a frequency above 0.1%. Repertoire diversity was measured by Shannon entropy, and V-J evenness by the Gini coefficient. Clonotypes shared by more than one individual were considered public. Clones were called with MiXCR by TCRdb after fastp trimmed the public reads at Q25, and only in-frame beta chains were retained. Each entry merges the rows of one CDR3 protein and shows their most common DNA and genes. The V and J calls were not made by the authors but by TCRdb's processing. The sample table contains more than 450,000 distinct CDR3 sequences; only one count was recorded for 9.5% to 15% of them. The ten largest clones take up approximately 9.6% of the sample.

The data also belong to a second study, concerning T cells in Graves' hyperthyroidism and ophthalmopathy. Per that second paper: Graves' hyperthyroidism was defined as stable when no progression to ophthalmopathy occurred over 18 months of follow-up. Hyperthyroidism patients were newly diagnosed, had a disease duration of under 2 months, and were aged 18 to 65 years. Any patient with an uncontrolled infection, another autoimmune disease, pregnancy or lactation was excluded. Diagnoses were established on the basis of clinical symptoms, serum thyroxine and TRAb, thyroid ultrasound, and orbital computed tomography. A first-round RT-PCR of the TCR CDR3 used the HTBI primer set with the Qiagen OneStep RT-PCR kit. Most expanded thyroid clonotypes (frequency above 0.001) were also detected in blood, suggesting blood repertoires may reflect thyroid immune responses. In cross-validation, a model built on a 13 V-J signature told ophthalmopathy apart from stable hyperthyroidism with 87.88% sensitivity and around 81% specificity, and in testing the same model reached 80%/75%. During validation, the model predicted progression to ophthalmopathy a median of about 6.5 months ahead of onset, with approximately 70% sensitivity and about 75% specificity. To identify distinguishing TCR V-J signatures, a discovery cohort of about 95 patients was used, comprising 40 to 45 with Graves' ophthalmopathy and around 57 with stable Graves' hyperthyroidism. Prospective prediction of ophthalmopathy was tested in an independent validation cohort of some 19 hyperthyroidism patients and around 16 patients who later progressed to ophthalmopathy. For training and testing, the approximately 97 patients in the discovery cohort were randomly divided in a 7:3 ratio. In addition, the study compared T-cell repertoires in thyroid tissue and in blood from over 5 Graves' hyperthyroidism patients. Once sampling was done, hyperthyroidism patients were given methimazole at a starting dose of 30 mg daily, whereas ophthalmopathy patients were given high-dose intravenous methylprednisolone. Libraries were constructed in a second round of multiplex PCR, after which size selection and purification were performed. The libraries were sequenced on an Illumina HiSeq2000 using paired-end 100 bp reads. SOAPnuke was used to process the raw data, with reads discarded if the reads contained adapters or uncalled bases, had a mean Phred below 15, or lacked an exact constant-primer or identifier match. COPE v1.2.5 was used to merge the high-quality paired reads, and each unique nucleotide sequence was defined as a clonotype. MiTCR v1.1 was used to align clonotypes to the IMGT TRBV, TRBD and TRBJ reference segments. The analysis included only V-J combinations with a frequency above 0.0001, which together covered 99% to 99.2% of the repertoires. A TCS score was defined as the ratio of F50 (clonal expansion) to E x V (chaos), with BLOSUM62-based TCRdist applied between CDR3 peptides within each V-J. Welch's t-statistics and random forest reduced 500 to 650 V-J features to around 14, which were used in a naive Bayes classifier (R e1071). Sample size was not statistically predetermined, and investigators were not blinded to group allocation. According to the paper, TCR Vbeta CDR3 sequencing was carried out on about 140 peripheral blood samples, which came from more than 40 ophthalmopathy, under 85 hyperthyroidism and some 17 progressor patients.

The sequences come from peripheral blood mononuclear cells (PBMCs), collected at new diagnosis, from a patient treated with antithyroid drugs. The rearrangement joined TRBV24-1 to TRBJ2-5; 11 central bases correspond to TRBD2. The source of this sequence is a woman aged 25 to 39 with Graves disease. Donor details come from another sample of the same person, matched by shared clones. Here is the DNA: TGTGCCACCAGTTCAACTAGCGGGAGCGGGGAGACCCAGTACTTC. Its translation reads: CATSSTSGSGETQYF.